The entry below gives a single T cell receptor beta chain sequence along with its context. The antigen remains undetermined. This sample stems from a study of cytomegalovirus exposure and HLA in healthy donors. The V and J ends lost 4 bases and 0 bases respectively, with 11 bases between them. Germline V gene lookup returns CDR1 SGHNT and CDR2 YYREEE (reference sequence). There are 16 residues in the CDR3. Study findings and constraints: Information on immune exposure was restricted to one variable (CMV serostatus). A later analysis found that most CMV-associated TCR beta chains appeared HLA-restricted.

The PCR used 60 Vbeta and 13 Jbeta primers. Clones were sequenced by immunoSEQ multiplex PCR, and TCRdb holds only the in-frame ones, with some missing. The sample includes 150,000 to 200,000 clones, almost 85% seen only once; the top ten take about 4.9%. The chain is built from TRBV5-4 and TRBJ2-6; D might be TRBD2 (7 bases). The source is a girl aged 5-17 years in good health and CMV-seropositive. The sequencing input was PBMCs. The CDR3 here is CASSGGGASGANVLTF. The DNA for the CDR3 is TGTGCCAGCAGCGGGGGGGGCGCCTCTGGGGCCAACGTCCTGACTTTC.